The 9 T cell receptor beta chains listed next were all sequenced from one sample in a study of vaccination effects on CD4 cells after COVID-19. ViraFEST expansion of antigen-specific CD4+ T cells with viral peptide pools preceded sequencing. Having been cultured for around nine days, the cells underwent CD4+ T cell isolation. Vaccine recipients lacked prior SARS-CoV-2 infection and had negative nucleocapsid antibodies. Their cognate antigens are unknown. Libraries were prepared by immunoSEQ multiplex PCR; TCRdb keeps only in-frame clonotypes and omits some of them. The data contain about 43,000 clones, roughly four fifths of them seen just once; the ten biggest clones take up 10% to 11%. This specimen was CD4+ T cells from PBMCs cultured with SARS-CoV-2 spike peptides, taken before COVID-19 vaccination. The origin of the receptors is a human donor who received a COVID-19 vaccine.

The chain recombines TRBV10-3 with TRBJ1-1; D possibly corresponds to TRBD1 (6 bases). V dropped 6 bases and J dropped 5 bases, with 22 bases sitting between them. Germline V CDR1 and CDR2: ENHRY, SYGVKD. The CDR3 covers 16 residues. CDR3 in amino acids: CAISALKDSHLTEAFF. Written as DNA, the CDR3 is TGTGCCATCAGCGCTCTGAAGGACAGTCACCTAACTGAAGCTTTCTTT.

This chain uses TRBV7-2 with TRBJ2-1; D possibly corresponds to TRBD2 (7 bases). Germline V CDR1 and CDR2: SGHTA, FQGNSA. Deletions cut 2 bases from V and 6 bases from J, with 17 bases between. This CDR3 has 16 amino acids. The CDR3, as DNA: TGTGCCAGCAGCTTAATGTGGGACCGGGGGGCCAATGAGCAGTTCTTC. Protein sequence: CASSLMWDRGANEQFF.

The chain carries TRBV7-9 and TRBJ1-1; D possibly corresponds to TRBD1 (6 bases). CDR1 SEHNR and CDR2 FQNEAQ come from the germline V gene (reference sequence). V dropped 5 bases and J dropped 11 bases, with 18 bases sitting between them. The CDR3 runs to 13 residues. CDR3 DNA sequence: TGTGCCAGCAGCCCGAGCTCTACAGGGTTCGCTTTCTTT. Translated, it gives CASSPSSTGFAFF. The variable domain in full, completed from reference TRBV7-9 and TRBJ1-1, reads DTGVSQNPRHKITKRGQNVTFRCDPISEHNRLYWYRQTLGQGPEFLTYFQNEAQLEKSRLLSDRFSAERPKGSFSTLEIQRTEQGDSAMYLCASSPSSTGFAFFGQGTRLTVV.

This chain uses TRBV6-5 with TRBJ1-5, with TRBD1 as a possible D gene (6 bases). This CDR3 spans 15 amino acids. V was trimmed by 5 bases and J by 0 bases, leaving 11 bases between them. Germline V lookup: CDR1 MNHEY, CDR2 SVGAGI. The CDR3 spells CASSRNRDSNQPQHF. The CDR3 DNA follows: TGTGCCAGCAGTAGGAACAGGGATAGCAATCAGCCCCAGCATTTT.

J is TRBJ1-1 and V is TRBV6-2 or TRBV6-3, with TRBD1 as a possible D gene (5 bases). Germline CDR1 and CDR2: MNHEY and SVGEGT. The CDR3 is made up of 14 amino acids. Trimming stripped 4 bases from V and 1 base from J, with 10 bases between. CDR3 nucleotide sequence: TGTGCCAGCAGTTTCCAAAGGGGGAACACTGAAGCTTTCTTT. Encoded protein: CASSFQRGNTEAFF.

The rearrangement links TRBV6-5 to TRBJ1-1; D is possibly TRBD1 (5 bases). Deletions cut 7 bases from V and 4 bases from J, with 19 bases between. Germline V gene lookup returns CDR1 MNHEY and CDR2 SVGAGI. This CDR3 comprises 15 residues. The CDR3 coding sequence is TGTGCCAGCAACCGAGGACCTGCTGGGGGCACTGAAGCTTTCTTT. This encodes CASNRGPAGGTEAFF.

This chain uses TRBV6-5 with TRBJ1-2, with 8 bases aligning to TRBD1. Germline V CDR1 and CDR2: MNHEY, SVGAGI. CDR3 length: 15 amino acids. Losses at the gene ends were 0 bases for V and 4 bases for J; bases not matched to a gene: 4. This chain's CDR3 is CASSYSRDRLYGYTF. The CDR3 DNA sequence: TGTGCCAGCAGTTACTCGAGGGACAGGCTCTATGGCTACACCTTC.

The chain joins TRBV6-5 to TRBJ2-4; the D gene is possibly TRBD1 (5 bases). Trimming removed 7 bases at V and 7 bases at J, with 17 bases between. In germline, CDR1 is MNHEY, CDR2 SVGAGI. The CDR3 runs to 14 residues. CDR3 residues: CASTRSGAVNIQYF. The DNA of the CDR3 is TGTGCCAGCACCCGTTCTGGGGCAGTTAACATTCAGTACTTC.

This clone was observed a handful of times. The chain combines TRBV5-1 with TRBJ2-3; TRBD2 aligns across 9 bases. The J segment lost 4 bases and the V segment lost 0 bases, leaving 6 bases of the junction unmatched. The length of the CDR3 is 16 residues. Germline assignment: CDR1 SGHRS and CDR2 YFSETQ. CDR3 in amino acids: CASSLAVGGGADTQYF. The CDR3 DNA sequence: TGCGCCAGCAGCTTGGCCGTGGGCGGGGGGGCAGATACGCAGTATTTT.